This T cell receptor beta chain is drawn from a study of blood T cell repertoires in COVID-19. Seattle's cohort entered during active infection and was followed longitudinally. Original processing notes: Amplification with reference gene primers provided the estimates of nucleated cell counts. Assay used: immunoSEQ multiplex PCR; TCRdb lists only in-frame clones, some missing. D and trimming were read from the DNA, whereas the V and J calls and clone size are those reported in that table. This sample has 210,000 or so clones, with 83% found just once. Germline V CDR1 and CDR2: SGHRS, YFSETQ. Unmatched junction bases numbered 8, after V lost 0 bases and J lost 8 bases. The CDR3 sequence is 16 residues long.

The chain couples TRBV5-1 to TRBJ1-2, with TRBD1 matching over 12 bases. The source material was peripheral blood. The TCR comes from a woman under 40 with COVID-19, enrolled during active disease. The CDR3, as DNA: TGCGCCAGCAGCTTGGCCCCGGGACAGGGGGCAGGAGGCTACACCTTC. Translating gives CASSLAPGQGAGGYTF.